This is a list of T cell receptor beta chains from one sample in a study of CD8 T cells in Susac syndrome. A single record per CDR3 protein comes from TCRdb applying MiXCR to the immunoSEQ multiplex PCR reads. The table shows 130,000 or so distinct CDR3 sequences, with 85% to 95% occurring only once. The sequenced sample was CD4+ T cells from PBMCs. The receptors shown here come from a human donor with multiple sclerosis. Both conserved end residues are trimmed from each CDR3. The order of the fields is V gene, CDR3 protein.

TRBV5-1 ASSFGDLETQY
TRBV5-1 ASSSIGGRTYEQY
TRBV20-1 SAPQTGTAKNIQY
TRBV13 ASSYDRGRAVGYT
TRBV19 ASSGPSSSMEAF
TRBV18 ASSPGLAGLHEQY
TRBV4-1 ASSQDPAFDTQY
TRBV15 ATSRDRGQHYGYT
TRBV7-2 ASSLDPAGGGGYT
TRBV28 ASTGGRDNSPLH
TRBV7-9 ASSLGGRRRLF
TRBV7-2 ASSLGERGPYTDTQY
TRBV20-1 SAPSRGGTTDQPQH
TRBV14 ASSQVQGYGYT
TRBV7-2 ASSLASGGINEQF
TRBV27 ALPRRGRTEAF
TRBV6-4 ASSPSGGAHEQF
TRBV5-1 ASSLQGWEQY
TRBV5-1 ASSRDLAAGTNEQF
TRBV5-1 ASSPGTSRWETQY